A single sample is the source of the 24 T cell receptor beta chains below, sequenced in a study of CD8 T cells in ankylosing spondylitis. Their target antigens are unknown. Study conclusions and caveats: Blood from ankylosing spondylitis patients appeared to carry a characteristic roughly 8-variant TCR beta motif.

MiXCR was run by TCRdb on the 5' RACE reads, yielding one entry per CDR3 protein. Of about 540,000 distinct CDR3 sequences in the sample, more than 9.5% were seen once. Source material: blood, either unsorted or a sorted T cell fraction (not recorded which). The source is a male donor with ankylosing spondylitis.

Only a few counts were recorded for this clonotype. The V and J genes are TRBV10-3 and TRBJ1-1, with D possibly being TRBD1 (6 bases). Germline CDR1 ENHRY, CDR2 SYGVKD. CDR3 length equals 13 residues. Trimming left V 6 bases short and J 4 bases short, with 12 bases between. In DNA, the CDR3 is TGTGCCATCAGGGGGGGCAGTAGCACTGAAGCTTTCTTT. Protein: CAIRGGSSTEAFF.

V and J are TRBV16 and TRBJ1-2, with 12 bases aligning to TRBD1. From germline, CDR1 is KGHSY and CDR2 FQNENV. J was trimmed by 4 bases and V by 3 bases; bases with no gene match: 6. The length of the CDR3 is 16 residues. CDR3 bases: TGTGCCAGCAGCCAGCCCGGGACAGGGGGCGGCTATGGCTACACCTTC. It codes for CASSQPGTGGGYGYTF.

This clonotype has a handful of counts. As DNA, the CDR3 is TGTGCCAGCTCACCGTTCACCGGGGAGCTGTTTTTT. This encodes CASSPFTGELFF. The chain couples TRBV18 to TRBJ2-2; D call uncertain. V was trimmed by 3 bases and J by 4 bases, leaving 3 bases between them. From germline, CDR1 is KGHSH and CDR2 LQKENI. There are 12 residues in the CDR3.

The chain links TRBV14 to TRBJ1-1, with D perhaps matching TRBD1 (6 bases). CDR3 length: 18 amino acids. Germline V gives CDR1 SGHDN, CDR2 FVKESK. Deletions cut 0 bases from V and 2 bases from J, with 19 bases between. The chain's CDR3 is CASSQDMGAGLINTEAFF. For the CDR3, the DNA is TGTGCCAGCAGCCAAGATATGGGGGCAGGACTGATAAACACTGAAGCTTTCTTT. Supplemented by reference TRBV14 and TRBJ1-1, the full variable domain reads EAGVTQFPSHSVIEKGQTVTLRCDPISGHDNLYWYRRVMGKEIKFLLHFVKESKQDESGMPNNRFLAERTGGTYSTLKVQPAELEDSGVYFCASSQDMGAGLINTEAFFGQGTRLTVV.

This clonotype was counted only a few times. The chain has TRBV27 and TRBJ2-5, with 9 bases matching TRBD1. Germline assignment: CDR1 MNHEY and CDR2 SMNVEV (reference sequence). The ends lost 5 bases at V and 8 bases at J; junction bases unmatched: 12. This CDR3 is built from 15 residues. The CDR3 DNA follows: TGTGCCAGCAGTCCCCTACGGGACAGGGAGGCAACCCAGTACTTC. This codes for CASSPLRDREATQYF.

V is TRBV20-1 and J is TRBJ2-7; 8 bases line up with TRBD2. Germline lookup yields CDR1 DFQATT and CDR2 SNEGSKA (reference sequence). The trim removed 4 bases at V and 3 bases at J, leaving 5 bases unmatched. The CDR3 consists of 13 residues. The CDR3 nucleotides read TGCAGTGCTAATTTAGCGGGACACTACGAGCAGTACGTC. Translated, it gives CSANLAGHYEQYV.

This clonotype was observed a handful of times. J is TRBJ2-7 and V is TRBV5-1; no firm D call. This CDR3 has 13 residues. Germline values: CDR1 SGHRS, CDR2 YFSETQ. V lost 1 base to trimming and J lost 2 bases, with 7 bases between them. The CDR3 loop reads CASSLMGTYEQYV. As DNA, the CDR3 is TGCGCCAGCAGCTTGATGGGCACCTACGAGCAGTACGTC.

The rearrangement uses TRBV20-1 and TRBJ1-1; D is unresolved. The CDR3 is made up of 13 amino acids. Trimming removed 0 bases from V and 7 bases from J, with 12 bases in between. Germline CDR1 is DFQATT and CDR2 is SNEGSKA (reference sequence). CDR3 nucleotide sequence: TGCAGTGCTAGAGAAGGCAGGCGGATTGAAGCTTTCTTT. This gives the protein CSAREGRRIEAFF.

This chain joins TRBV10-2 and TRBJ1-1; the D is unclear. The germline gives CDR1 WSHSY, CDR2 SAAADI. The CDR3 is 14 residues long. V gave up 7 bases and J gave up 6 bases, with 18 bases separating them. The CDR3 nucleotides are TGCGCCAGCATCAGGACTTTTGTAGACGCTGAAGCTTTCTTT. This sequence encodes CASIRTFVDAEAFF.

V and J are TRBV29-1 and TRBJ2-5; D is perhaps TRBD2 (5 bases). Germline loops: CDR1 SQVTM, CDR2 ANQGSEA. V shed 3 bases and J shed 7 bases, with 15 bases lying between them. The CDR3 is made up of 13 amino acids. CDR3 region: CSVEKPTRGTQYF. The DNA of the CDR3 is TGCAGCGTTGAGAAGCCTACTCGGGGGACCCAGTACTTC.

V usage is TRBV3-1 and J usage is TRBJ2-7, with D tentatively TRBD2 (6 bases). V shed 4 bases and J shed 2 bases, with 12 bases lying between them. Germline V lookup: CDR1 LGHDT, CDR2 YNNKEL (reference sequence). CDR3 length equals 14 residues. The CDR3, as DNA: TGTGCCAGCAGCCCTAGCGTCGGGACCTACGAGCAGTACTTC. It is translated as CASSPSVGTYEQYF.

There are many counts of this clonotype. V gene TRBV5-1 combines with J gene TRBJ2-5; D is ambiguous. Germline V gene lookup returns CDR1 SGHRS and CDR2 YFSETQ. The germline V and J ends were trimmed by 3 bases and 2 bases, with 8 bases remaining between them. The CDR3 runs 13 residues. The CDR3 DNA reads TGCGCCAGCAGCTCGGCTGCACAAGAGACCCAGTACTTC. This gives the protein CASSSAAQETQYF.

This clonotype was found a few times. The J gene is TRBJ1-2, the V gene TRBV6-1; possibly TRBD1 for D (5 bases). V lost 2 bases, J lost 7 bases, and 14 bases lay in between. Germline assignment: CDR1 MNHNS and CDR2 SASEGT. This CDR3 is built from 14 residues. The CDR3 coding sequence is TGTGCCAGCAGTGAATACGAGGGGTGGCCTGGCTACACCTTC. Translating gives CASSEYEGWPGYTF.

This clonotype was recorded only once. Germline and junction disagree at one end, which may indicate a read error. The gene calls are TRBV5-1 and TRBJ1-6; D is unclear. From germline, CDR1 is SGHRS and CDR2 YFSETQ. The CDR3 is 15 amino acids. DNA for the CDR3: TGCTCCAGCAGCTTGGAGGGCGACACGACGGCGACCCTCCACTTT. Translated: CSSSLEGDTTATLHF.

This clonotype was found many times. The chain links TRBV12-3 or TRBV12-4 to TRBJ2-1; 13 bases are a match to TRBD2. The CDR3 is 15 amino acids. Trimming at V came to 5 bases and at J to 8 bases, leaving 6 bases not matched to a gene. CDR3 in amino acids: CASSLRTSGRHEQFF. The CDR3 DNA is TGTGCCAGCAGTCTCCGGACTAGCGGGAGACATGAGCAGTTCTTC.

This clonotype was seen repeatedly, ten times or more. V usage is TRBV24-1 and J usage is TRBJ2-3; D could derive from TRBD1 or TRBD2 (7 bases each). The CDR3 sequence is 17 residues long. Trimming removed 2 bases at V and 5 bases at J, with 19 bases between. Germline-derived CDR1 and CDR2 are KGHDR and SFDVKD. DNA of the CDR3: TGTGCCACCAGTGATTCCATAGGGAGGGGGCGGGAAGATACGCAGTATTTT. Translation gives CATSDSIGRGREDTQYF.

This clonotype has only a few counts. V gene TRBV12-3 or TRBV12-4 combines with J gene TRBJ1-4; D gene uncertain. Trimming shortened V by 3 bases and J by 6 bases, and 8 bases separated the two germline ends. The CDR3 length is 13 residues. The DNA for the CDR3 is TGTGCCAGCAGTTTGGCCTTTGATGAAAAACTGTTTTTT. Translated, it gives CASSLAFDEKLFF.

The CDR3, as DNA: TGCGCCAGCAGCCGGGACAGGCAATATGGCTACACCTTC. Translated: CASSRDRQYGYTF. The gene calls are TRBV5-1 and TRBJ1-2, with TRBD1 matching 8 bases. CDR3 size: 13 residues. Germline V gene lookup returns CDR1 SGHRS and CDR2 YFSETQ. V was pared by 4 bases and J by 5 bases, with 4 bases of the junction left unmatched.

V usage is TRBV3-1 and J usage is TRBJ1-1; D unresolved. This CDR3 comprises 13 residues. The V end lost 0 bases, the J end lost 4 bases, and 6 bases lay between the germline ends. Germline V gives CDR1 LGHDT, CDR2 YNNKEL (reference sequence). As DNA, the CDR3 is TGTGCCAGCAGCCAAGATTGGGGCACTGAAGCTTTCTTT. Translation: CASSQDWGTEAFF.

V gene TRBV7-2 combines with J gene TRBJ1-1; D is ambiguous. The ends were cut back, 5 bases at V and 0 bases at J, with 10 bases in the middle. The germline gives CDR1 SGHTA, CDR2 FQGNSA. The CDR3 length is 14 residues. The DNA of the CDR3 is TGTGCCAGCAGCCCACTGGCAGTGAACACTGAAGCTTTCTTT. This encodes CASSPLAVNTEAFF.

This clonotype has only a few counts. The chain is built from TRBV13 and TRBJ2-1, with D possibly being TRBD1 (6 bases). The CDR3 is 14 residues long. V gave up 5 bases and J gave up 4 bases, with 12 bases separating them. Germline V gene data show CDR1 as PRHDT and CDR2 as FYEKMQ (reference sequence). The CDR3 DNA reads TGTGCCAGCAGCGAGTACAGGGAGTACAATGAGCAGTTCTTC. Its protein product is CASSEYREYNEQFF. The variable domain in full, completed from reference TRBV13 and TRBJ2-1, reads AAGVIQSPRHLIKEKRETATLKCYPIPRHDTVYWYQQGPGQDPQFLISFYEKMQSDKGSIPDRFSAQQFSDYHSELNMSSLELGDSALYFCASSEYREYNEQFFGPGTRLTVL.

This clonotype was counted at least ten times. The V gene is TRBV28, the J gene TRBJ1-1, with TRBD1 matching over 7 bases. Trimming removed 6 bases from V and 4 bases from J; junction bases left unmatched: 8. Germline CDR1 is MDHEN and CDR2 is SYDVKM. The CDR3 is made up of 14 amino acids. The CDR3: CASSRTGTVTEAFF. CDR3 in DNA: TGTGCCAGCAGCCGGACAGGTACGGTCACTGAAGCTTTCTTT.

This clonotype was recorded a few times. The chain joins TRBV19 to TRBJ2-1; the match to TRBD1 covers 11 bases. CDR1 and CDR2 from the germline V gene are LNHDA and SQIVND (reference sequence). After removal of 7 bases from V and 5 bases from J, the junction contained 7 bases not matched to a gene. This CDR3 comprises 15 residues. Written as DNA, the CDR3 is TGTGCCAGTACCCTGGGACAGGGGGGACACAATGAGCAGTTCTTC. Amino acid sequence: CASTLGQGGHNEQFF.

A few counts support this clonotype. This chain uses TRBV21-1 with TRBJ2-7. TRBV21-1 is recorded as a pseudogene. The CDR3 is 18 residues long. CDR3 nucleotides: TGTGCCAGCAGCAAAGGTTATTTACGGCTTTTTAGGTCCTACGAGCAGTACGTC. Encoded protein: CASSKGYLRLFRSYEQYV.